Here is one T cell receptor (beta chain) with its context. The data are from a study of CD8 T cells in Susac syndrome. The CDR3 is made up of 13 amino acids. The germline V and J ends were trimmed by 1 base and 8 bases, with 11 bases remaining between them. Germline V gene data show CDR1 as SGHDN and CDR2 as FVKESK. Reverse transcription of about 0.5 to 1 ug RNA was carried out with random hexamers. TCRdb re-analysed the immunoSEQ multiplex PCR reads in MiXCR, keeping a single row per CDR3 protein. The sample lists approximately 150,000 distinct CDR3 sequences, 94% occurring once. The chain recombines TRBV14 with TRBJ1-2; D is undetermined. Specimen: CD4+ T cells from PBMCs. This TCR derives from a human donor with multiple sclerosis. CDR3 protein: CASSQVDGRGYTF. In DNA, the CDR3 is TGTGCCAGCAGCCAAGTCGACGGGCGAGGCTACACCTTC.